What follows are 16 T cell receptor beta chains derived from one specimen sequenced in a study of blood T cell repertoires in COVID-19. Assay: immunoSEQ multiplex PCR; the TCRdb copy retains only in-frame clones and omits some. The data hold approximately 170,000 clones, with approximately 84% observed a single time. The specimen was PBMCs or T cells enriched from blood (not recorded which). The receptors derive from a man aged 45-65 years who had recovered from COVID-19.

The rearrangement joins TRBV10-3 to TRBJ2-5; D might be TRBD2 (7 bases). The V and J ends lost 6 bases and 1 base respectively, with 15 bases between them. Germline CDR1 ENHRY, CDR2 SYGVKD. The CDR3 has 15 residues. The CDR3 nucleotides read TGTGCCATCAGCGTGGGGGGGCCGACCCAAGAGACCCAGTACTTC. It is translated as CAISVGGPTQETQYF.

V usage is TRBV29-1 and J usage is TRBJ1-4; 8 nucleotides match TRBD1. V was clipped by 7 bases and J by 6 bases; unmatched bases: 10. CDR1 is SQVTM, CDR2 ANQGSEA, per germline. This CDR3 is 14 amino acids long. CDR3 DNA: TGCAGCGCCCTTCAGGGACAGGTATATGAAAAACTGTTTTTT. It specifies CSALQGQVYEKLFF. The variable domain in full, with the rest retrieved from reference TRBV29-1 and TRBJ1-4, is SAVISQKPSRDICQRGTSLTIQCQVDSQVTMMFWYRQQPGQSLTLIATANQGSEATYESGFVIDKFPISRPNLTFSTLTVSNMSPEDSSIYLCSALQGQVYEKLFFGSGTQLSVL.

The gene calls are TRBV7-2 and TRBJ1-5; the match to TRBD1 covers 8 bases. The CDR3 has 15 residues. V was clipped by 4 bases and J by 1 base; unmatched bases: 3. From germline, CDR1 is SGHTA and CDR2 FQGNSA. Here the CDR3 reads CASSSQGGSNQPQHF. The CDR3 DNA is TGTGCCAGCAGCTCACAGGGGGGGAGCAATCAGCCCCAGCATTTT.

The chain uses TRBV7-3 and TRBJ2-2, with D possibly matching TRBD1 (6 bases). This CDR3 comprises 17 residues. With 5 bases removed from V and 0 bases from J, the gap between germline ends came to 16 bases. Germline V lookup: CDR1 SGHTA, CDR2 FQGTGA. The CDR3 loop is CASSHQTGATNTGELFF. Written as DNA, the CDR3 is TGTGCCAGCAGCCATCAGACAGGCGCCACGAACACCGGGGAGCTGTTTTTT.

This clone was detected once. The CDR3 DNA is TGTGCCAGCAGCGACGCGACAGGGGACCCCTACGAGCAGTACTTC. Protein: CASSDATGDPYEQYF. The genes are TRBV7-8 and TRBJ2-7, with 8 positions matching TRBD1. The trim removed 5 bases at V and 2 bases at J, leaving 8 bases unmatched. From germline, CDR1 is SGHVS and CDR2 FQNEAQ. The CDR3 extends over 15 amino acids.

The chain links TRBV7-2 to TRBJ2-3; no firm D call. The ends were cut back, 4 bases at V and 1 base at J, with 6 bases in the middle. Germline V lookup: CDR1 SGHTA, CDR2 FQGNSA. The CDR3 has 13 amino acids. DNA of the CDR3: TGTGCCAGCAGCTCCCGGGGCACAGATACGCAGTATTTT. It translates to CASSSRGTDTQYF. Combining the CDR3 with reference TRBV7-2 and TRBJ2-3 gives the whole variable domain GAGVSQSPSNKVTEKGKDVELRCDPISGHTALYWYRQSLGQGLEFLIYFQGNSAPDKSGLPSDRFSAERTGGSVSTLTIQRTQQEDSAVYLCASSSRGTDTQYFGPGTRLTVL.

This clone showed up just a few times. This chain uses TRBV14 with TRBJ1-6; 8 bases match TRBD1. The CDR3 has 16 residues. The junction had 11 bases not matched to a gene; V was cut back by 3 bases and J by 10 bases. The germline V gene encodes CDR1 SGHDN and CDR2 FVKESK. For the CDR3, the DNA is TGTGCCAGCAGCCAGGGGATCAGGGGGCTAGGATCACCCCTCCACTTT. This translates into CASSQGIRGLGSPLHF.

This clone appeared once. V usage is TRBV5-8 and J usage is TRBJ2-5; 8 bases align to TRBD2. CDR3 length: 14 residues. Germline assignment: CDR1 SGHTS and CDR2 YDEGEE. Trimming removed 2 bases from V and 5 bases from J; junction bases left unmatched: 5. CDR3 sequence reads: CASSFPGTSETQYF. In nucleotides, the CDR3 is TGTGCCAGCAGCTTCCCCGGGACTAGTGAGACCCAGTACTTC.

CDR3 residues: CASSGGGVETQYF. Written as DNA, the CDR3 is TGTGCCAGCAGTGGCGGCGGCGTGGAGACCCAGTACTTC. The chain uses TRBV2 and TRBJ2-5; D gene ambiguous. CDR1 is SNHLY, CDR2 FYNNEI, per germline. This CDR3 spans 13 amino acids. With 4 bases removed from V and 5 bases from J, the gap between germline ends came to 11 bases.

This chain connects TRBV2 to TRBJ2-7; 12 positions match TRBD1. The CDR3 loop spans 15 amino acids. Germline trimming cut 11 bases from V and 5 bases from J; bases unmatched to any gene: 13. Germline-derived CDR1 and CDR2 are SNHLY and FYNNEI. CDR3 sequence: CASGGQGATRDEQYF. The CDR3 DNA is TGTGCCTCTGGGGGACAGGGGGCAACACGGGACGAGCAGTACTTC.

This rearrangement joins TRBV6-5 to TRBJ1-3; no clear D. The length of the CDR3 is 14 residues. Germline CDR1 and CDR2: MNHEY and SVGAGI. The V and J ends lost 2 bases and 2 bases respectively, with 7 bases between them. This CDR3 is CASSYATTGNTIYF. DNA of the CDR3: TGTGCCAGCAGTTACGCGACAACTGGAAACACCATATATTTT.

J is TRBJ2-7 and V is TRBV4-2; 9 nucleotides match TRBD1. Per germline, CDR1 LGHNA and CDR2 YNFKEQ. The CDR3 consists of 17 residues. The V segment lost 1 base and the J segment 2 bases; nucleotides outside the gene matches: 9. CDR3 sequence reads: CASSQANRGTGTYEQYF. In DNA, the CDR3 is TGTGCCAGCAGCCAAGCAAACAGGGGGACAGGGACCTACGAGCAGTACTTC.

By sample fraction, this clone is medium-sized. The CDR3 loop reads CASSPRRGANTGELFF. CDR3 bases: TGTGCCAGCAGTCCCCGGAGGGGCGCGAACACCGGGGAGCTGTTTTTT. This chain joins TRBV7-9 and TRBJ2-2; D is possibly TRBD2 (6 bases). The germline gives CDR1 SEHNR, CDR2 FQNEAQ (reference sequence). Trimming pared 6 bases from V and 0 bases from J, leaving 14 bases between. The CDR3 is made up of 16 amino acids.

This clone turned up a few times. The chain recombines TRBV7-9 with TRBJ1-1; D call uncertain. Germline CDR1 SEHNR, CDR2 FQNEAQ (reference sequence). V dropped 4 bases and J dropped 2 bases, with 2 bases sitting between them. The CDR3 extends over 11 amino acids. The DNA of the CDR3 is TGTGCCAGCAGCTCAAACACTGAAGCTTTCTTT. Protein sequence: CASSSNTEAFF.

The rearrangement uses TRBV5-1 and TRBJ2-3, with TRBD2 matching over 10 bases. Germline V gene lookup returns CDR1 SGHRS and CDR2 YFSETQ. With 1 base clipped from V and 6 bases from J, the junction kept 11 bases outside the gene matches. The CDR3 totals 17 residues. The CDR3 protein is CASSLSWLSAGGDTQYF. DNA of the CDR3: TGCGCCAGCAGCTTGTCGTGGCTTTCAGCGGGGGGGGATACGCAGTATTTT.

The rearrangement links TRBV7-2 to TRBJ2-1; D perhaps matches TRBD2 (5 bases). Trimming left V 5 bases short and J 5 bases short, with 10 bases between. This CDR3 spans 13 amino acids. The germline CDR1 and CDR2 sequences are SGHTA and FQGNSA. The CDR3 sequence is CASSQRANNEQFF. The CDR3 DNA follows: TGTGCCAGCAGCCAGAGGGCCAACAATGAGCAGTTCTTC.